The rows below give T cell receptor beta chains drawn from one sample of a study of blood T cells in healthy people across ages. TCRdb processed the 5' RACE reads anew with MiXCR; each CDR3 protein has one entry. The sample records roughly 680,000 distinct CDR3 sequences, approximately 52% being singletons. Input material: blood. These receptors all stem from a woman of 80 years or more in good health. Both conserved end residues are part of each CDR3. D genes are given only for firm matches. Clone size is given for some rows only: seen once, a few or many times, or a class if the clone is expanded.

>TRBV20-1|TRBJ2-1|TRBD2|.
CSARRELMGNEQFF
TGCAGTGCTAGGCGGGAGCTCATGGGGAATGAGCAGTTCTTC
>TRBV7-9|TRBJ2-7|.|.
CASSLAPSSYEQYF
TGTGCCAGCAGTTTAGCGCCCAGCTCCTACGAGCAGTACTTC
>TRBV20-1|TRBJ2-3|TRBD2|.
CSARRASGLTDTQYF
TGCAGTGCTAGACGGGCTAGCGGTTTAACAGATACGCAGTATTTT
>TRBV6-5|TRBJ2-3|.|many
CASSRAEITDTQYF
TGTGCCAGCAGTAGAGCGGAAATCACAGATACGCAGTATTTT
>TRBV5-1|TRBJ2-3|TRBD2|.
CASSVRGLAGDTQYF
TGCGCCAGCAGCGTGAGGGGACTAGCCGGAGATACGCAGTATTTT
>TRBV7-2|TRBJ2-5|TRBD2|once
CASRPGGGGETQYF
TGTGCCAGCAGACCCGGGGGGGGCGGGGAGACCCAGTACTTC
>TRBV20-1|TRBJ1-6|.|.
CSARDSRLADYNSPLHF
TGCAGTGCTAGAGATAGTCGGTTGGCAGATTATAATTCACCCCTCCACTTT
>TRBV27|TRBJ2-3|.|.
CASSPSGGPQSTDTQYF
TGTGCCAGCAGTCCCTCAGGGGGGCCGCAGAGCACAGATACGCAGTATTTT
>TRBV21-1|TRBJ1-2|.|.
CASSKPGTGCGYTF
TGTGCCAGCAGCAAACCGGGGACAGGCTGTGGCTACACCTTC
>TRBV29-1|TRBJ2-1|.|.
CSVAGTEGYNEQFF
TGCAGCGTTGCCGGGACCGAGGGGTACAATGAGCAGTTCTTC
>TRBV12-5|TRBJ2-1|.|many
CASGLPPHNEQFF
TGTGCTAGTGGTTTACCCCCCCACAATGAGCAGTTCTTC
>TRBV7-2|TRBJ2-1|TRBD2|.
CASSRGTSGTNEQFF
TGTGCCAGCAGCCGCGGGACTAGCGGGACAAATGAGCAGTTCTTC
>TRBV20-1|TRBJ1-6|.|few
CSAHRREYNSPPHF
TGCAGTGCTCACCGCCGGGAGTATAATTCACCCCCCCACTTT
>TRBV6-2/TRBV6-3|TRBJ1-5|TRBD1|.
CASSFGQGAKGQPQHF
TGTGCCAGCAGCTTTGGACAGGGGGCGAAGGGTCAGCCCCAGCATTTT
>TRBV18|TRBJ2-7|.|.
CASSPYEASSYEQYF
TGTGCCAGCTCACCGTACGAGGCGAGCTCCTACGAGCAGTACTTC
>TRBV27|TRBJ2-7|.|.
CASSTHGSYEQYF
TGTGCCAGCAGTACTCATGGCTCCTACGAGCAGTACTTC
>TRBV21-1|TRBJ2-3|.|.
CASSKGRGGGTDTQYF
TGTGCCAGCAGCAAAGGAAGAGGAGGCGGCACAGATACGCAGTATTTT
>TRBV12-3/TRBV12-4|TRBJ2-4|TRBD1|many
CASRSNPGTGGKNIQYF
TGTGCCAGCAGGTCCAATCCCGGGACAGGGGGCAAAAACATTCAGTACTTC
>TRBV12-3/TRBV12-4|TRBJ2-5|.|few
CASSAGWLETQYF
TGTGCCAGCAGTGCTGGATGGTTGGAGACCCAGTACTTC
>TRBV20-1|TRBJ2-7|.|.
CSAELYEQYF
TGCAGTGCTGAGCTCTACGAGCAGTACTTC
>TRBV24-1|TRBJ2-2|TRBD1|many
CATSVRTGTGELFF
TGTGCCACCAGTGTGCGGACAGGCACCGGGGAGCTGTTTTTT
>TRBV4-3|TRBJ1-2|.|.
CASSQERSVRSGYTF
TGCGCCAGCAGCCAAGAAAGGAGCGTTAGGTCGGGCTACACCTTC
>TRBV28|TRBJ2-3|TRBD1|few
CASSGQGMSDTDTQYF
TGTGCCAGCAGTGGACAGGGGATGAGCGACACAGATACGCAGTATTTT
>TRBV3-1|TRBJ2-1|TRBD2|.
CASSYASGRFNEQFF
TGTGCCAGCAGCTATGCTAGCGGGAGGTTCAATGAGCAGTTCTTC
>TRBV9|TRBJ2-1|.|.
CASSVMTASYNEQFF
TGTGCCAGCAGCGTAATGACAGCTTCCTACAATGAGCAGTTCTTC
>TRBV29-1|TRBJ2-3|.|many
CSVDFSPDTQYF
TGCAGCGTTGATTTTTCCCCAGATACGCAGTATTTT
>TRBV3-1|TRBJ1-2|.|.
CASRPGGSYGCTF
TGTGCCAGCAGGCCTGGGGGTAGCTATGGCTGCACCTTC
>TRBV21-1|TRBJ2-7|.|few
CASSNIWGSTLNSEQYF
TGTGCCAGCAGCAATATTTGGGGTTCTACCCTTAATTCCGAGCAGTACTTC
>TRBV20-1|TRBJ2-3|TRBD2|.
CSARTSGSKGHRYAYF
TGCAGTGCGAGGACTAGCGGGAGTAAGGGGCACAGATACGCGTATTTT
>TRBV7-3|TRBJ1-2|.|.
CASSPGKGNYGYTF
TGTGCCAGCAGCCCGGGGAAGGGGAACTATGGCTACACCTTC
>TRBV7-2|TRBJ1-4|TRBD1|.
CASSKQGAEPFF
TGTGCCAGCAGCAAACAGGGGGCGGAACCGTTTTTT
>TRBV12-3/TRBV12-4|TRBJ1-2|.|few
CASSFGTEGHGYTF
TGTGCCAGCAGTTTCGGGACGGAAGGACATGGCTACACCTTC
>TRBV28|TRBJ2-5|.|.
CASSLITGLLGTQYF
TGTGCCAGCAGTCTCATCACAGGTTTACTGGGGACCCAGTACTTC
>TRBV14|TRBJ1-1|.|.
CASSQQQWSTEAFF
TGTGCCAGCAGCCAACAACAATGGAGCACTGAAGCTTTCTTT
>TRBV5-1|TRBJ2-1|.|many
CASRLDLNNEQFF
TGCGCCAGCAGACTGGACCTCAACAATGAGCAGTTCTTC
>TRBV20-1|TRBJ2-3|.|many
CSASIRTAADTQYF
TGCAGTGCTAGCATAAGGACAGCTGCAGATACGCAGTATTTT
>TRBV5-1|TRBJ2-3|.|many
CASSTMDGLSGANTQYF
TGCGCCAGCAGCACGATGGATGGGTTATCCGGCGCTAATACGCAGTATTTT
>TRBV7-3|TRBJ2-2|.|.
CASSPGDNNTGELFF
TGTGCCAGCAGCCCCGGGGACAATAACACCGGGGAGCTGTTTTTT
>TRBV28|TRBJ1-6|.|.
CASSLVRGANSPLHF
TGTGCCAGCAGTTTAGTTCGCGGGGCAAATTCACCCCTCCACTTT
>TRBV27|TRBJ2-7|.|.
CASSSGDSPYEQYF
TGTGCCAGCAGTTCGGGGGACAGTCCCTACGAGCAGTACTTC
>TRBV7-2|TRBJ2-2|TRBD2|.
CASSSGLAATGELFF
TGTGCCAGCAGCTCCGGACTAGCGGCCACCGGGGAGCTGTTTTTT
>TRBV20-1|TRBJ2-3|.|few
CSARTPVGTDTQYF
TGCAGTGCGAGGACCCCAGTTGGGACAGATACGCAGTATTTT
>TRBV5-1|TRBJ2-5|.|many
CASSSPGRPGEQYF
TGCGCCAGCAGCTCTCCGGGACGTCCGGGTGAGCAGTACTTC
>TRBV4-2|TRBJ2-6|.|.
CASSSTKGANVLTF
TGTGCCAGCAGCTCTACCAAGGGGGCCAACGTCCTGACTTTC
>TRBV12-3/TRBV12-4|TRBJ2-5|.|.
CASSPRRVDRRQETQYF
TGTGCCAGCAGCCCCCGTCGCGTAGACAGAAGACAAGAGACCCAGTACTTC
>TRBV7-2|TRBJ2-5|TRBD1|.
CAGSLDRGQRYF
TGTGCCGGCAGCTTAGACAGGGGGCAACGGTACTTC
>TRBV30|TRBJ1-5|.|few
CAWSLGGNQPQHF
TGTGCCTGGAGTCTAGGGGGCAATCAGCCCCAGCATTTT
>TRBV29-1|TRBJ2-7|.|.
CSVADNEQYF
TGCAGCGTTGCGGACAACGAGCAGTACTTC
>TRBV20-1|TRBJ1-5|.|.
CSAGQHNQPQHF
TGCAGTGCTGGACAGCACAATCAGCCCCAGCATTTT
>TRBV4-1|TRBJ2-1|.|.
CASSQVFGGSPYNEQFF
TGCGCCAGCAGCCAAGTCTTTGGGGGGTCCCCCTACAATGAGCAGTTCTTC
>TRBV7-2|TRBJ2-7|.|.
CASSRDWRPYEQYF
TGTGCCAGCAGCCGTGACTGGAGGCCCTACGAGCAGTACTTC
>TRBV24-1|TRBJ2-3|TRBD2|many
CATSDPSGRAKDTQYF
TGTGCCACCAGTGATCCCAGCGGGAGGGCCAAGGATACGCAGTATTTT
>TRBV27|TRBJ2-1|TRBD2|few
CASSFQGSGRYNEQFF
TGTGCCAGCAGTTTTCAGGGTAGCGGGAGATACAATGAGCAGTTCTTC
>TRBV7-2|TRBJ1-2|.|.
CASSRGREGGYTF
TGTGCCAGCAGCCGGGGACGGGAAGGTGGCTACACCTTC
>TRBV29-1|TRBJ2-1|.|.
CSVARASYNEQFF
TGCAGCGTTGCACGAGCGTCCTACAATGAGCAGTTCTTC
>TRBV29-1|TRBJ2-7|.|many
CSARVRDQAYEQYF
TGCAGCGCCCGCGTCCGGGACCAAGCCTACGAGCAGTACTTC
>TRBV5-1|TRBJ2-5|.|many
CASSFDRSQETQYF
TGCGCCAGCAGCTTTGACCGCAGCCAAGAGACCCAGTACTTC